The TCR beta chain under discussion was sequenced for a study of OX40 agonist ivuxolimab in advanced cancers. Blood draws occurred at baseline, cycle 4 day 1, and cycle 7 day 1. Sequencing was performed with immunoSEQ multiplex PCR; in TCRdb, only in-frame clones are kept and a portion is missing. Of approximately 74,000 clones listed, around 80% are singletons. Germline trimming cut 1 base from V and 6 bases from J; bases unmatched to any gene: 2. The CDR3 contains 14 residues. In germline, CDR1 is LGHNT, CDR2 FRNRAP. The sample consisted of CD4+ or CD8+ T cells sorted from blood, taken in a trial of the OX40 agonist ivuxolimab. The chain is built from TRBV12-5 and TRBJ2-2; TRBD1 matches at 7 bases. This clonotype originated in an adult with an advanced solid tumor such as melanoma, head and neck, liver or kidney cancer. CDR3 coding DNA: TGTGCTAGTGGTTTGGGACAGGGCCCCGGGGAGCTGTTTTTT. Encoded protein: CASGLGQGPGELFF.